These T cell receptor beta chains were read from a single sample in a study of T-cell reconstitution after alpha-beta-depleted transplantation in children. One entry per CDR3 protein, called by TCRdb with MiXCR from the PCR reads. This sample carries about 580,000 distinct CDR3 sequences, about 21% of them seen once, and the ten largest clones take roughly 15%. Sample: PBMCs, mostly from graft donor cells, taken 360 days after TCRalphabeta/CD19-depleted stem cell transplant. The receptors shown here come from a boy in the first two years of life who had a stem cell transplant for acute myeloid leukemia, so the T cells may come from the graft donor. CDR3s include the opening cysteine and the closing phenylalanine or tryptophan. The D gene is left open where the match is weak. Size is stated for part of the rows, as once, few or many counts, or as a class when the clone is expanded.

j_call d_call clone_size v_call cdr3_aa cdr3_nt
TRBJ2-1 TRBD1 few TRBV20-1 CSARDNDRGYNEQFF TGCAGTGCTAGAGATAACGACAGGGGATACAATGAGCAGTTCTTC
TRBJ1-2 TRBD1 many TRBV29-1 CSDGGQGSLNYGYTF TGCAGCGATGGGGGACAGGGGTCCCTAAACTATGGCTACACCTTC
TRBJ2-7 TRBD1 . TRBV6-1 CASSPGTGRMGEQYF TGTGCCAGCAGTCCGGGGACAGGGAGGATGGGCGAGCAGTACTTC
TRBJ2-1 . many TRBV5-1 CASSAGTSGGDEQFF TGCGCCAGCAGCGCCGGGACATCGGGAGGAGATGAGCAGTTCTTC
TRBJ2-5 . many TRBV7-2 CASSFKMMETQYF TGTGCCAGCAGCTTTAAGATGATGGAGACCCAGTACTTC
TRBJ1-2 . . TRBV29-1 CSVEGGRGDGYTF TGCAGCGTTGAGGGCGGACGGGGCGATGGCTACACCTTC
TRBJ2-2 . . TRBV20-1 CSAQKGRVTGELFF TGCAGTGCGCAAAAGGGGCGTGTGACCGGGGAGCTGTTTTTT
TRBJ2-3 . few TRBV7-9 CASSVLRGQVTDTQYF TGTGCCAGCAGCGTCCTTCGGGGGCAAGTCACAGATACGCAGTATTTT
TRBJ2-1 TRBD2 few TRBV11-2 CASSLVGTRGGQNNEQFF TGTGCCAGCAGCTTAGTAGGAACGCGGGGGGGCCAAAACAATGAGCAGTTCTTC
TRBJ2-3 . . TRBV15 CATSGKVGENTDTQYF TGTGCCACCAGCGGGAAGGTGGGGGAGAACACAGATACGCAGTATTTT
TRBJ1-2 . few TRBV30 CAWVAGVYGYTF TGTGCCTGGGTCGCGGGTGTGTATGGCTACACCTTC
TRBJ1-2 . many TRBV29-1 CSVEDSKSYGYTF TGCAGCGTTGAAGACTCTAAGAGCTATGGCTACACCTTC
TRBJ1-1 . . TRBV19 CASRRGTEAFF TGTGCCAGTAGGAGAGGCACTGAAGCTTTCTTT
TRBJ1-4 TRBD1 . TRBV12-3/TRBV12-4 CASSYAPGQGDEKLFF TGTGCCAGCAGTTATGCCCCGGGACAGGGAGATGAAAAACTGTTTTTT
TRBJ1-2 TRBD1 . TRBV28 CASSPWGTGQDYGYTF TGTGCCAGCAGTCCTTGGGGGACAGGGCAAGACTATGGCTACACCTTC
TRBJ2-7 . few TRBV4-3 CASSQGGPWNYEQYF TGCGCCAGCAGCCAAGGGGGCCCTTGGAACTACGAGCAGTACTTC
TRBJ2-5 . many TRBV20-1 CSAREPGVQETQYF TGCAGTGCTAGAGAGCCCGGGGTCCAAGAGACCCAGTACTTC
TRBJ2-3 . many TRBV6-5 CASSYSRASTDTQYF TGTGCCAGCAGTTACTCGAGGGCCAGCACAGATACGCAGTATTTT
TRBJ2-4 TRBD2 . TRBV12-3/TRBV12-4 CASSLSGGGEENIQYF TGTGCCAGCAGTTTAAGCGGCGGGGGGGAGGAAAACATTCAGTACTTC
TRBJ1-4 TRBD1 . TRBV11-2 CASSVDWDRGNEKLFF TGTGCCAGCAGCGTAGACTGGGACAGGGGGAATGAAAAACTGTTTTTT
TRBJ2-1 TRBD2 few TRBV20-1 CSGKGVLVPSGVGDEQFF TGCAGTGGCAAGGGGGTACTGGTTCCTAGCGGGGTTGGAGATGAGCAGTTCTTC
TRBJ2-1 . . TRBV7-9 CASSVLRTGAGEQFF TGTGCCAGCAGCGTGCTCAGAACGGGGGCGGGTGAGCAGTTCTTC